Shown below are 13 T cell receptor beta chains from a single sample sequenced in a study of shared T cell receptors in the human thymus. This table comes from immunoSEQ multiplex PCR, and its TCRdb copy is limited to in-frame clones, with some not included. The data show about 710,000 clones, around 87% seen once. These data are also associated with another study on human thymus T cells.

The sequencing input was thymocytes. The receptors come from a boy under two years old with a congenital heart defect.

As to this clone: One end of the junction does not line up with germline, which may come from a read error. Additional DNA sequences in this sample encode the identical CDR3. The chain couples TRBV6-6 to TRBJ1-1; the D is unclear. There are 15 residues in the CDR3. Germline V gene lookup returns CDR1 MNHNY and CDR2 SVGAGI (reference sequence). DNA of the CDR3: TGTGCCAGCAGTTACTGGAGGGATCTCAACACTGAAGCCTTCTTT. It translates to CASSYWRDLNTEAFF.

The table lists this clone with a count of one. This chain connects TRBV4-2 to TRBJ2-5, with 8 nucleotides matching TRBD2. Germline V gene data show CDR1 as LGHNA and CDR2 as YNFKEQ. Germline trimming cut 0 bases from V and 4 bases from J; bases unmatched to any gene: 4. The CDR3 is 15 amino acids. The CDR3 DNA sequence: TGTGCCAGCAGCCAAGATGCGGGGGGCCGAGAGACCCAGTACTTC. Translation gives CASSQDAGGRETQYF.

The rearrangement joins TRBV5-1 to TRBJ1-4; 9 nucleotides match TRBD1. The germline CDR1 and CDR2 sequences are SGHRS and YFSETQ. The CDR3 covers 18 residues. Trimming removed 3 bases from V and 7 bases from J; junction bases left unmatched: 16. CDR3 DNA: TGCGCCAGCAGCTCCGAAAATGTTTCCCGGACAGGGGTTGAAAAACTGTTTTTT. Its protein is CASSSENVSRTGVEKLFF.

This chain's CDR3 is CASTRRTPTSYEQYF. CDR3 coding DNA: TGTGCCAGCACCCGGCGGACACCAACATCCTACGAGCAGTACTTC. The chain carries TRBV6-5 and TRBJ2-7; D might be TRBD1 (5 bases). Germline lookup yields CDR1 MNHEY and CDR2 SVGAGI. CDR3 size: 15 residues. The germline V and J ends were trimmed by 7 bases and 1 base, with 17 bases remaining between them.

The chain employs TRBV11-2 and TRBJ2-7, with 9 nucleotides matching TRBD2. J lost 7 bases, V lost 5 bases, and 9 bases had no gene match. CDR3 size: 14 residues. The germline gives CDR1 SGHAT, CDR2 FQNNGV. CDR3 sequence reads: CASSPLGGREEQYF. CDR3 nucleotide sequence: TGTGCCAGCAGCCCCTTGGGCGGGAGGGAAGAGCAGTACTTC.

The J gene is TRBJ2-3, the V gene TRBV27; D is uncertain. V was shortened by 5 bases and J by 2 bases, with 11 bases between the two germline ends. The CDR3 sequence is 14 residues long. Germline lookup yields CDR1 MNHEY and CDR2 SMNVEV (reference sequence). CDR3 DNA: TGTGCCAGCAGTCCGCGCGTAACCACAGATACGCAGTATTTT. It codes for CASSPRVTTDTQYF.

This clone was seen once. The rearrangement joins TRBV2 to TRBJ2-7; 10 bases align to TRBD2. Germline V gene sequence: CDR1 SNHLY, CDR2 FYNNEI. Trimming at V came to 4 bases and at J to 4 bases, leaving 10 bases not matched to a gene. The CDR3 loop spans 16 amino acids. CDR3 coding DNA: TGTGCCAGCAGTGTCCTTAGCGGGAGGCCCTTGTACGAGCAGTACTTC. Protein: CASSVLSGRPLYEQYF.

The rearrangement links TRBV19 to TRBJ1-4; no definite D call. CDR3 length equals 14 residues. The germline gives CDR1 LNHDA, CDR2 SQIVND (reference sequence). The V gene lost 4 bases and the J gene lost 7 bases, with 13 bases spanning the gap. In DNA form, the CDR3 reads TGTGCCAGTAGTAGGATGGGTTCGGGTGAAAAACTGTTTTTT. Amino acid sequence: CASSRMGSGEKLFF.

This chain links TRBV28 with TRBJ1-1; D not certain. V lost 4 bases and J 1 base, leaving 25 bases between the germline ends. Germline V gene sequence: CDR1 MDHEN, CDR2 SYDVKM. This CDR3 comprises 19 residues. The CDR3 spells CASSSSSPNTGLRNTEAFF. The CDR3 DNA sequence: TGTGCCAGCAGTTCTTCATCCCCCAATACGGGGTTAAGGAACACTGAAGCTTTCTTT.

This chain links TRBV10-2 with TRBJ1-4; 8 bases are shared with TRBD1. Germline lookup yields CDR1 WSHSY and CDR2 SAAADI. The CDR3 runs to 20 residues. Trimming cost V 2 bases and J 3 bases; bases outside gene matches: 17. Here the CDR3 reads CASSENQGQVKSVSNEKLFF. The DNA for the CDR3 is TGCGCCAGCAGTGAGAACCAGGGACAGGTCAAAAGCGTGTCTAATGAAAAACTGTTTTTT.

The gene calls are TRBV28 and TRBJ2-2; D is possibly TRBD2 (6 bases). V lost 6 bases to trimming and J lost 0 bases, with 11 bases between them. Germline CDR1 MDHEN, CDR2 SYDVKM. This CDR3 spans 15 amino acids. The CDR3 sequence: CASRPEGPNTGELFF. Here the CDR3 DNA reads TGTGCCAGCAGACCGGAGGGCCCGAACACCGGGGAGCTGTTTTTT.

The J gene is TRBJ1-3, the V gene TRBV28; D gene uncertain. Germline V gene lookup returns CDR1 MDHEN and CDR2 SYDVKM. The CDR3 loop spans 15 amino acids. The V end was cut by 5 bases, the J end by 1 base, with 12 bases between. This chain's CDR3 is CASSTDKASGNTIYF. The CDR3 nucleotides are TGTGCCAGCAGTACAGACAAGGCTTCTGGAAACACCATATATTTT.

The chain uses TRBV27 and TRBJ1-6; perhaps TRBD1 as D (5 bases). The V and J ends lost 3 bases and 9 bases respectively, with 18 bases between them. This CDR3 has 16 amino acids. The V gene's germline CDR1 is MNHEY and CDR2 SMNVEV (reference sequence). The CDR3 bases are TGTGCCAGCAGTTTCTCTCCGCCAGGGCCTACTTCACCCCTCCACTTT. It yields the protein CASSFSPPGPTSPLHF.